This TCR beta chain was sequenced in a study of OX40 agonist ivuxolimab in advanced cancers. This clone was picked up one time. Germline CDR1 reads SGHAT; CDR2 reads FQNNGV. V lost 6 bases and J lost 5; bases outside the gene matches: 15. There are 17 residues in the CDR3. Produced via immunoSEQ multiplex PCR; TCRdb's table is partial and in-frame only. The sample records some 77,000 clones, roughly nine tenths being singletons. The material was CD4+ or CD8+ T cells sorted from blood, obtained in a trial of the OX40 agonist ivuxolimab. The chain couples TRBV11-2 to TRBJ2-7; 11 positions match TRBD1. The TCR was taken from an adult with an advanced solid tumor such as melanoma, head and neck, liver or kidney cancer. CDR3 in DNA: TGTGCCAGCAGTCTTACCGGCACGGGACAGGGGGAGAACGAGCAGTACTTC. Residues: CASSLTGTGQGENEQYF. Complete variable domain (other parts from reference TRBV11-2 and TRBJ2-7): EAGVAQSPRYKIIEKRQSVAFWCNPISGHATLYWYQQILGQGPKLLIQFQNNGVVDDSQLPKDRFSAERLKGVDSTLKIQPAKLEDSAVYLCASSLTGTGQGENEQYFGPGTRLTVT.